One T cell receptor (beta chain) is described in this entry. CDR3 length: 15 residues. The V and J ends lost 6 bases and 6 bases, in that order; junction bases with no gene match: 12. A single record per CDR3 protein comes from TCRdb applying MiXCR to the RT-PCR reads. In the table there are more than 450,000 distinct CDR3 sequences, approximately 10% of which are singletons. This record belongs to a study of response to subunit inactivated influenza vaccine. These data were likewise used in another study, on T cells expressing NK-cell markers. That work contributes: TCR beta libraries carry UMIs added by 5'RACE template switching. Similarly, these clonotypes led the CD3+CD56-NKG2C+ fraction as well in several donors.

The TCR originated in a middle-aged man who received an inactivated influenza vaccine. Source: PBMCs from blood, taken on the day of vaccination. The genes are TRBV12-3 or TRBV12-4 and TRBJ2-3; 7 bases align to TRBD2. CDR3 DNA: TGTGCCAGCAGCCCTAGCGGAGGCACTCAGGATACGCAGTATTTT. It encodes CASSPSGGTQDTQYF.